This paragraph covers one T cell receptor (beta chain) sequence. Its target is unknown. The data were produced by immunoSEQ multiplex PCR, yet TCRdb's version contains in-frame clones alone and is incomplete. The data show 110,000 or so clones, 94% seen once. The germline gives CDR1 MNHEY, CDR2 SMNVEV (reference sequence). This CDR3 region has 15 residues. Trimming cost V 4 bases and J 0 bases; bases outside gene matches: 3. Only cases whose brain tissue showed the highest T cell transcript signatures were sequenced. Patients received at least one anti-epileptic drug before surgery. This sample is drawn from a study of brain T cells in children with intractable seizures. Study outcomes and limitations: Only CDR3 sequence similarity suggested viral specificity, without known HCMV serostatus. Pre- and post-surgery blood differed in depth, so pre-surgery absences may be undersampling.

The chain carries TRBV27 and TRBJ2-7; TRBD2 matches 10 bases. The receptor was isolated from a boy under two years old with hemimegalencephaly and intractable seizures. The specimen comprised peripheral blood, sampled at surgery. The CDR3 protein is CASSSLAGVSYEQYF. CDR3 coding DNA: TGTGCCAGCAGTTCCCTAGCGGGAGTCTCCTACGAGCAGTACTTC.